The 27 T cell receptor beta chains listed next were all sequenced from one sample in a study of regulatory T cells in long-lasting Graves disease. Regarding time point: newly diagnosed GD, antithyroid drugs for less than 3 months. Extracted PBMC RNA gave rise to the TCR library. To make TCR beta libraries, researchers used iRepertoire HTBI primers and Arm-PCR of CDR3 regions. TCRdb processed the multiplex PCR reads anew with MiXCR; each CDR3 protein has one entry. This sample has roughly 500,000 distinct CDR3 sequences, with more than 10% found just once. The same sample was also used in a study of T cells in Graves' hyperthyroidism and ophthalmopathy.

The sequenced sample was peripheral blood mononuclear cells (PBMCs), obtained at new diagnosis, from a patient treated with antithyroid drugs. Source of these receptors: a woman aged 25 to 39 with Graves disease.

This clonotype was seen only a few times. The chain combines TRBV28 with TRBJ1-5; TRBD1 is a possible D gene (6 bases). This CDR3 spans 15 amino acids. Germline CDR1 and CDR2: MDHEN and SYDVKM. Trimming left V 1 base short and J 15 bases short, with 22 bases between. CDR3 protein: CASSLLARKQGLTHF. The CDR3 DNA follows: TGTGCCAGCAGTTTATTAGCCCGAAAACAGGGTCTAACGCATTTT.

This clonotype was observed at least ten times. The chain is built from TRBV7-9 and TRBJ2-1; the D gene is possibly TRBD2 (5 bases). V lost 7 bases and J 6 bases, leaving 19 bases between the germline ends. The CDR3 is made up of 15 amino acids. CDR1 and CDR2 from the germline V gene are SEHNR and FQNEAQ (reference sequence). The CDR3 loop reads CASTLTGRSGNEQFF. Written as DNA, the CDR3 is TGTGCCAGCACACTGACGGGGAGAAGTGGCAATGAGCAGTTCTTC.

DNA for the CDR3: TGTGCCAGCAGCTCCCGCCATATAGCCACTAGCGGGAGCCGTGAGACCCAGTACTTC. Amino acid sequence: CASSSRHIATSGSRETQYF. The chain combines TRBV11-2 with TRBJ2-5; 11 bases align to TRBD2. Trimming took 4 bases from V and 5 from J; bases not matched to a gene: 18. This CDR3 is built from 19 residues. Germline lookup yields CDR1 SGHAT and CDR2 FQNNGV.

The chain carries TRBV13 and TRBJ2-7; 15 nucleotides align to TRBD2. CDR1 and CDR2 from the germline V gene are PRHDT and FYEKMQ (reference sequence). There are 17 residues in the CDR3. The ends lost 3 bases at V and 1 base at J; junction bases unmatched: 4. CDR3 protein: CASSFGLAGGPSYEQYF. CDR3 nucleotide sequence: TGTGCCAGCAGCTTCGGACTAGCGGGAGGGCCTTCCTACGAGCAGTACTTC.

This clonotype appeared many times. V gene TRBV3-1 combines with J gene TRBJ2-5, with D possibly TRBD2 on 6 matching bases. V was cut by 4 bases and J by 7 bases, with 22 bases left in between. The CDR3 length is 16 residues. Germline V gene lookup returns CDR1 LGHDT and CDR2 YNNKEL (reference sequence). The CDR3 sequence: CASSPHMGGAGATQYF. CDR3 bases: TGTGCCAGCAGCCCCCATATGGGCGGAGCGGGTGCGACCCAGTACTTC.

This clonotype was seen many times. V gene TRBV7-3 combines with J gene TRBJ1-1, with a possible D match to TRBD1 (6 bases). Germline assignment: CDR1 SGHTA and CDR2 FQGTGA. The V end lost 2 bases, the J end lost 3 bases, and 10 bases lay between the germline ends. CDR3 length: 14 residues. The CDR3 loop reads CASSLQGGYTEAFF. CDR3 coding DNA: TGTGCCAGCAGCTTACAAGGGGGGTACACTGAAGCTTTCTTT.

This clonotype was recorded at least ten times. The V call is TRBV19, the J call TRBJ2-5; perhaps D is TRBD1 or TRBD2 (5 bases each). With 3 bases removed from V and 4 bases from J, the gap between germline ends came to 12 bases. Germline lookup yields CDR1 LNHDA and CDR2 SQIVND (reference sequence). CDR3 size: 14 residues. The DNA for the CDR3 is TGTGCCAGTAGTATCCCAGGGACGGGAGAGACCCAGTACTTC. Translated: CASSIPGTGETQYF.

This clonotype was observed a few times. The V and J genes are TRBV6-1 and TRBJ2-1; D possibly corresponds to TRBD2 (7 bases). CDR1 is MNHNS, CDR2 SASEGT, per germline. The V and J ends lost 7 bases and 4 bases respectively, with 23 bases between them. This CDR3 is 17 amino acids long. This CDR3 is CASIKLGGGGGYNEQFF. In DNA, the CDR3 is TGTGCCAGCATCAAACTAGGTGGGGGAGGGGGGTACAATGAGCAGTTCTTC.

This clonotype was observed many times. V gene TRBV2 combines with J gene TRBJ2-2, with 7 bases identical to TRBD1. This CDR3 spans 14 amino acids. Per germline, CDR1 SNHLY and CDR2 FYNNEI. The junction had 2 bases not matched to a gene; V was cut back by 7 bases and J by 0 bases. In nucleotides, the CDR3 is TGTGCCAGCAAGGGACAGCCGAACACCGGGGAGCTGTTTTTT. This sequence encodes CASKGQPNTGELFF.

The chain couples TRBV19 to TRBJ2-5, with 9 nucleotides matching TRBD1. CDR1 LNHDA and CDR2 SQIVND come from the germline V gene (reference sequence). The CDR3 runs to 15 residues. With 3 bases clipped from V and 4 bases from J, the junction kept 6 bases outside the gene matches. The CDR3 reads CASSMTGGMVETQYF. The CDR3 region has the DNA TGTGCCAGTAGTATGACAGGGGGAATGGTAGAGACCCAGTACTTC. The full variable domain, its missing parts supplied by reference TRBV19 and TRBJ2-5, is DGGITQSPKYLFRKEGQNVTLSCEQNLNHDAMYWYRQDPGQGLRLIYYSQIVNDFQKGDIAEGYSVSREKKESFPLTVTSAQKNPTAFYLCASSMTGGMVETQYFGPGTRLLVL.

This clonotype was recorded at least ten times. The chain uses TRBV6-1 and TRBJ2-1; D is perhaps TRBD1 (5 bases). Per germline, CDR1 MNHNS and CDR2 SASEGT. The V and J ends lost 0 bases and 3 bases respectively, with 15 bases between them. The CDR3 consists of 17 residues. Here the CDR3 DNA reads TGTGCCAGCAGTGAAGCGAGCAGGGTACTGGGCTACAATGAGCAGTTCTTC. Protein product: CASSEASRVLGYNEQFF.

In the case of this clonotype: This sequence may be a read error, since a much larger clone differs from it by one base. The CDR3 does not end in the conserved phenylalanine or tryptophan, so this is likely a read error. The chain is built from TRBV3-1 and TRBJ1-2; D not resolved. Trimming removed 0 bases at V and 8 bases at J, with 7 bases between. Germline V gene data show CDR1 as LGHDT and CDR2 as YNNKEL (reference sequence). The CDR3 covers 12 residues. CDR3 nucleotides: TGTGCCAGCAGCCAAGATCTCAGCGGCTACACCCTC. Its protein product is CASSQDLSGYTL.

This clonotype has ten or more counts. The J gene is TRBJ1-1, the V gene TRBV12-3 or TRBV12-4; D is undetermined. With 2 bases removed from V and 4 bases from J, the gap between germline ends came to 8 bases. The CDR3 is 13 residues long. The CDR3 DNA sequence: TGTGCCAGCAGTTTACTGGAGAGCACTGAAGCTTTCTTT. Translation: CASSLLESTEAFF.

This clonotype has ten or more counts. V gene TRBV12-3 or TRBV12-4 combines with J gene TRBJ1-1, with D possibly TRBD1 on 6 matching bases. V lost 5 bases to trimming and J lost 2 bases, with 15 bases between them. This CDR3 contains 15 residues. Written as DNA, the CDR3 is TGTGCCAGCAGTAAGATCCGGGACAAAAACACTGAAGCTTTCTTT. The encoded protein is CASSKIRDKNTEAFF.

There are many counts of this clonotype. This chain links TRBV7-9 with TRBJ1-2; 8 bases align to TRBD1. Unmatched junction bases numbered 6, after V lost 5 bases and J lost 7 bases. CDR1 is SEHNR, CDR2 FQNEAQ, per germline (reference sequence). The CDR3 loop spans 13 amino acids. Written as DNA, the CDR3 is TGTGCCAGCAGCCTCGGACAGGGTTCTGGCTACACCTTC. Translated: CASSLGQGSGYTF.

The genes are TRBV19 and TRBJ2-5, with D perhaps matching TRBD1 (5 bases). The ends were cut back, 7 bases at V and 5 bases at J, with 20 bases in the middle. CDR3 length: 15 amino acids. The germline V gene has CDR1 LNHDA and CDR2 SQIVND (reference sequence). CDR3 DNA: TGTGCCAGTACTCCGACGAGTCAGGGAAGGGAGACCCAGTACTTC. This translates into CASTPTSQGRETQYF.

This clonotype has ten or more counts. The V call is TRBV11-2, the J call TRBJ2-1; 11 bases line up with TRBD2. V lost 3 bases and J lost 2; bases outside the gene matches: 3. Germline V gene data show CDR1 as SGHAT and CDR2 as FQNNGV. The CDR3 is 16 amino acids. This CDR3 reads CASSFRLAGTYNEQFF. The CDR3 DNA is TGTGCCAGCAGCTTTCGACTAGCGGGAACCTACAATGAGCAGTTCTTC.

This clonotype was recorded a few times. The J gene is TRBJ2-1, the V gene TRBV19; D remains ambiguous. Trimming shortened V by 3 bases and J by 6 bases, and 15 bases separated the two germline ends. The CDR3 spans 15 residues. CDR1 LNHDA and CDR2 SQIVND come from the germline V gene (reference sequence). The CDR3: CASSIPASAGNEQFF. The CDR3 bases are TGTGCCAGTAGTATCCCGGCCTCGGCCGGCAATGAGCAGTTCTTC.

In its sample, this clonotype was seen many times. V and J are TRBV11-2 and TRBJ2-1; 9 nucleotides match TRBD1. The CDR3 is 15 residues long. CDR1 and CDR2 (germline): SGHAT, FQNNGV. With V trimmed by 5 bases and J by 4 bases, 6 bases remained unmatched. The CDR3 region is CASSRRDREYNEQFF. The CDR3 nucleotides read TGTGCCAGCAGCCGACGGGACAGGGAATACAATGAGCAGTTCTTC.

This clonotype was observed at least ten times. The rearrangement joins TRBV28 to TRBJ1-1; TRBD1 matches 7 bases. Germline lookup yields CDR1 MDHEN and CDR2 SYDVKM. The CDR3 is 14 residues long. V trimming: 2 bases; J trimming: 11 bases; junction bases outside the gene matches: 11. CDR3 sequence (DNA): TGTGCCAGCAGTTTACATCCGGACAGGTTAGGTGCTTTCTTT. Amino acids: CASSLHPDRLGAFF. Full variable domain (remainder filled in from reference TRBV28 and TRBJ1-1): DVKVTQSSRYLVKRTGEKVFLECVQDMDHENMFWYRQDPGLGLRLIYFSYDVKMKEKGDIPEGYSVSREKKERFSLILESASTNQTSMYLCASSLHPDRLGAFFGQGTRLTVV.

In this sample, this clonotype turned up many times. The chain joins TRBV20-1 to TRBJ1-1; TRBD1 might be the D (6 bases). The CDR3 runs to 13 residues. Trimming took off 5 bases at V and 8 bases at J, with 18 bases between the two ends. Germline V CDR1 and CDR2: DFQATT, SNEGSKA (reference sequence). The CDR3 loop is CSAGGTPVLEAFF. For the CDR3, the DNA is TGCAGTGCTGGCGGGACACCTGTCCTGGAAGCTTTCTTT.

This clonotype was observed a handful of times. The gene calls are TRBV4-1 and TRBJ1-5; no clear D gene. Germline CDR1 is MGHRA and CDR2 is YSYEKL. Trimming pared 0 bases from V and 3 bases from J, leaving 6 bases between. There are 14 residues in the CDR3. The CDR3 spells CASSQDWYNQPQHF. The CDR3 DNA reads TGCGCCAGCAGCCAAGATTGGTACAATCAGCCCCAGCATTTT.

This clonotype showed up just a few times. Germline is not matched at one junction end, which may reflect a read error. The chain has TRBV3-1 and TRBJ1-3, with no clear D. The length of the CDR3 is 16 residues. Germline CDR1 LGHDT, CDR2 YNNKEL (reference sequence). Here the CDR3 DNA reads TGTACCAGCAGCCAAAGCTGGCAGTCCTCTGGAAACACCATATATTTT. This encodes CTSSQSWQSSGNTIYF.

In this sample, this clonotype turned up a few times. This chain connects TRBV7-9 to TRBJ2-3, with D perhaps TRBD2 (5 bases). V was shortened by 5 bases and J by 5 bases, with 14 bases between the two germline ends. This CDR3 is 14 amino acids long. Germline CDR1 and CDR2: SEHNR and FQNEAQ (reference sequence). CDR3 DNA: TGTGCCAGCAGCCGAAGCGGATCTATAGATACGCAGTATTTT. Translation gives CASSRSGSIDTQYF. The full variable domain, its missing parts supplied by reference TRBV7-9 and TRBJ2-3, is DTGVSQNPRHKITKRGQNVTFRCDPISEHNRLYWYRQTLGQGPEFLTYFQNEAQLEKSRLLSDRFSAERPKGSFSTLEIQRTEQGDSAMYLCASSRSGSIDTQYFGPGTRLTVL.

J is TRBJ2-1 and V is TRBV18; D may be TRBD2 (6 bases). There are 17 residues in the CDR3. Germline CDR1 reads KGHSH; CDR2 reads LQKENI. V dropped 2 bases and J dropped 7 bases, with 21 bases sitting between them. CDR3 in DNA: TGTGCCAGCTCACCATTGTCGATGGCGGGAATAGGGAATGAGCAGTTCTTC. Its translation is CASSPLSMAGIGNEQFF.

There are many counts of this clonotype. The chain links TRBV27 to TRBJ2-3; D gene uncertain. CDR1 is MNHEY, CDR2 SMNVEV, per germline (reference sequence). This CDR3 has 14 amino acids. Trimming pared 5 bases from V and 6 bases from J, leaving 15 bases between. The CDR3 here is CASSKIRPVDTQYF. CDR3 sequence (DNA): TGTGCCAGCAGTAAAATCCGCCCGGTTGATACGCAGTATTTT.

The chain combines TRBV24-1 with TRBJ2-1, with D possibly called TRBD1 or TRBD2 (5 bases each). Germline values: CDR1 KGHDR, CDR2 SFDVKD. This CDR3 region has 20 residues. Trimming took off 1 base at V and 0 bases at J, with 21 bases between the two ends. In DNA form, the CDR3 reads TGTGCCACCAGTGATTTTCGGGGACCCCGGACGGGAAGCTCCTACAATGAGCAGTTCTTC. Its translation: CATSDFRGPRTGSSYNEQFF.